The present T cell receptor (beta chain) was sequenced within a study of T cells in Graves' hyperthyroidism and ophthalmopathy. The overall study: Peripheral blood was drawn at first diagnosis, prior to all treatment. Study-level findings and limits: Most clonotypes expanded in thyroid above 0.001 were likewise present in blood.

Investigators excluded patients with uncontrolled infection, other autoimmune disease, pregnancy or lactation. Used for diagnoses were clinical symptoms, serum thyroxine and TRAb, thyroid ultrasound and orbital computed tomography. This CDR3 comprises 13 residues. Looked up from germline, CDR1 is SNHLY and CDR2 is FYNNEI. The V end was cut by 7 bases, the J end by 5 bases, with 14 bases between. Comment on this clonotype: Its antigen is currently unknown.

TCR beta CDR3 regions were amplified from RNA. HTBI primers were employed in a first-round RT-PCR of the TCR CDR3. A single record per CDR3 protein comes from TCRdb applying MiXCR to the multiplex PCR reads. The sample lists fewer than 650,000 distinct CDR3 sequences; 11% to 15% were seen once. The rearrangement uses TRBV2 and TRBJ1-2, with a possible D match to TRBD1 (6 bases). The origin of this receptor is a woman aged 25-40 years with Graves' hyperthyroidism that later progressed to Graves' ophthalmopathy. Sequences were obtained from blood. The CDR3 region has the DNA TGTGCCAGCATGACGGACAGTGATTATGGCTACACCTTC. This encodes CASMTDSDYGYTF.